This is a list of T cell receptor beta chains from one sample in a study of blood T cell repertoires in COVID-19. Produced via immunoSEQ multiplex PCR; TCRdb's table is partial and in-frame only. The profile shows some 200,000 clones, roughly 80% of them singletons. Material: PBMCs or T cells enriched from blood (not recorded which). Receptors were obtained from a man in his forties who had recovered from COVID-19. Each CDR3 is given with its conserved first and last residue. Fields, in order: J gene, V gene, D gene, CDR3 length, clone size, CDR3 protein, CDR3 DNA. D genes are given only for firm matches. Clone size is not always given. Where it is, it says once, few, many or a class for expanded clones.

j_gene: TRBJ2-3; v_gene: TRBV30; d_gene: TRBD1; len: 16; abundance: .; CDR3aa: CACITGALGTTDTQYF; CDR3nt: TGTGCCTGTATTACAGGGGCCCTAGGGACCACAGATACGCAGTATTTT
j_gene: TRBJ2-7; v_gene: TRBV2; d_gene: TRBD1; len: 14; abundance: once; CDR3aa: CAVARDRGRNEQYF; CDR3nt: TGTGCCGTGGCGAGGGACAGGGGAAGGAACGAGCAGTACTTC
j_gene: TRBJ1-1; v_gene: TRBV4-3; d_gene: .; len: 14; abundance: many; CDR3aa: CASSQDTGVTEAFF; CDR3nt: TGCGCCAGCAGCCAAGATACGGGGGTAACTGAAGCTTTCTTT
j_gene: TRBJ1-2; v_gene: TRBV6-5; d_gene: .; len: 14; abundance: .; CDR3aa: CASFNSGGAHGYTF; CDR3nt: TGTGCCAGCTTTAATAGTGGAGGGGCTCATGGCTACACCTTC
j_gene: TRBJ1-6; v_gene: TRBV28; d_gene: .; len: 13; abundance: .; CDR3aa: CASSTGFNSPLHF; CDR3nt: TGTGCCAGCAGTACAGGGTTTAATTCACCCCTCCACTTT
j_gene: TRBJ1-1; v_gene: TRBV7-9; d_gene: .; len: 15; abundance: .; CDR3aa: CASNSEGDLNTEAFF; CDR3nt: TGTGCCAGCAACTCAGAGGGGGATTTGAACACTGAAGCTTTCTTT
j_gene: TRBJ2-7; v_gene: TRBV28; d_gene: TRBD1; len: 15; abundance: few; CDR3aa: CASKYGTGSSYEQYF; CDR3nt: TGTGCCAGCAAGTATGGGACAGGGTCCTCCTACGAGCAGTACTTC
j_gene: TRBJ2-1; v_gene: TRBV4-3; d_gene: .; len: 15; abundance: few; CDR3aa: CASSSSRGDYNEQFF; CDR3nt: TGCGCCAGCAGCTCCTCCCGCGGGGATTACAATGAGCAGTTCTTC
j_gene: TRBJ1-1; v_gene: TRBV19; d_gene: .; len: 13; abundance: .; CDR3aa: CASSISVNTEAFF; CDR3nt: TGTGCCAGTAGTATTTCGGTGAACACTGAAGCTTTCTTT
j_gene: TRBJ2-5; v_gene: TRBV25-1; d_gene: TRBD2; len: 16; abundance: .; CDR3aa: CASSDLVAGVLETQYF; CDR3nt: TGTGCCAGCAGTGATTTGGTAGCGGGAGTGCTGGAGACCCAGTACTTC
j_gene: TRBJ2-5; v_gene: TRBV6-1; d_gene: .; len: 15; abundance: once; CDR3aa: CASSEAPRLAETQYF; CDR3nt: TGTGCCAGCAGTGAAGCGCCCAGACTGGCAGAGACCCAGTACTTC
j_gene: TRBJ1-2; v_gene: TRBV7-2; d_gene: TRBD1; len: 15; abundance: .; CDR3aa: CASSPRQGINYGYTF; CDR3nt: TGTGCCAGCAGCCCTCGACAGGGGATCAACTATGGCTACACCTTC
j_gene: TRBJ2-3; v_gene: TRBV2; d_gene: .; len: 14; abundance: .; CDR3aa: CASSERGPTDTQYF; CDR3nt: TGTGCCAGCAGTGAACGAGGGCCCACAGATACGCAGTATTTT
j_gene: TRBJ2-7; v_gene: TRBV7-9; d_gene: .; len: 16; abundance: few; CDR3aa: CASSSGRGSFSYEQYF; CDR3nt: TGTGCCAGCAGCAGCGGTCGCGGTTCCTTCTCCTACGAGCAGTACTTC
j_gene: TRBJ2-1; v_gene: TRBV13; d_gene: .; len: 16; abundance: .; CDR3aa: CASSYHPLRGRVEQFF; CDR3nt: TGTGCCAGCAGCTACCACCCCCTGCGGGGAAGGGTTGAGCAGTTCTTC
j_gene: TRBJ1-1; v_gene: TRBV11-1; d_gene: TRBD1; len: 16; abundance: .; CDR3aa: CASSLIAGTVFDGAFF; CDR3nt: TGTGCCAGCAGCTTAATTGCCGGGACAGTATTCGATGGGGCTTTCTTT
j_gene: TRBJ1-1; v_gene: TRBV3-1/TRBV3-2; d_gene: .; len: 15; abundance: few; CDR3aa: CASSQGASGDRGAFF; CDR3nt: TGTGCCAGCAGCCAAGGTGCATCAGGGGATCGAGGAGCTTTCTTT
j_gene: TRBJ2-3; v_gene: TRBV5-1; d_gene: TRBD2; len: 15; abundance: once; CDR3aa: CASKVLAGSTDTQYF; CDR3nt: TGCGCCAGCAAGGTCCTAGCGGGGAGCACAGATACGCAGTATTTT
j_gene: TRBJ2-3; v_gene: TRBV6-5; d_gene: .; len: 13; abundance: once; CDR3aa: CASSPSGTDTQYF; CDR3nt: TGTGCCAGCAGTCCGAGCGGCACAGATACGCAGTATTTT
j_gene: TRBJ2-1; v_gene: TRBV9; d_gene: TRBD1; len: 15; abundance: .; CDR3aa: CASSVVPARGNEQFF; CDR3nt: TGTGCCAGCAGCGTAGTTCCCGCCAGGGGGAATGAGCAGTTCTTC
j_gene: TRBJ2-1; v_gene: TRBV24-1; d_gene: TRBD2; len: 14; abundance: .; CDR3aa: CATSESGSYNEQFF; CDR3nt: TGTGCCACCTCGGAGAGCGGGAGCTACAATGAGCAGTTCTTC
j_gene: TRBJ1-2; v_gene: TRBV5-4; d_gene: TRBD1; len: 14; abundance: .; CDR3aa: CASSSSGTVYGYTF; CDR3nt: TGTGCCAGCAGTTCCTCGGGGACAGTTTATGGCTACACCTTC
j_gene: TRBJ2-3; v_gene: TRBV6-4; d_gene: .; len: 14; abundance: once; CDR3aa: CASSALSHTDTQYF; CDR3nt: TGTGCCAGCAGTGCCCTCAGTCACACAGATACGCAGTATTTT
j_gene: TRBJ1-1; v_gene: TRBV21-1; d_gene: .; len: 17; abundance: .; CDR3aa: CASSTILLQGRNTEAFF; CDR3nt: TGTGCCAGCAGCACAATATTACTTCAGGGCCGGAACACTGAAGCTTTCTTT
j_gene: TRBJ2-7; v_gene: TRBV28; d_gene: .; len: 18; abundance: .; CDR3aa: CASSLPPDGGIRPYEQYF; CDR3nt: TGTGCCAGCAGTTTACCCCCCGACGGAGGCATCCGCCCCTACGAGCAGTACTTC
j_gene: TRBJ1-2; v_gene: TRBV19; d_gene: TRBD1; len: 15; abundance: .; CDR3aa: CASTLGYRGDYGYTF; CDR3nt: TGTGCCAGTACCCTGGGCTACAGGGGTGACTATGGCTACACCTTC
j_gene: TRBJ2-5; v_gene: TRBV5-1; d_gene: .; len: 14; abundance: few; CDR3aa: CASSPGTPKETQYF; CDR3nt: TGCGCCAGCAGCCCGGGGACACCTAAAGAGACCCAGTACTTC
j_gene: TRBJ2-3; v_gene: TRBV29-1; d_gene: TRBD2; len: 14; abundance: once; CDR3aa: CSVEGLAGSDTQYF; CDR3nt: TGCAGCGTTGAAGGACTAGCGGGATCCGATACGCAGTATTTT
j_gene: TRBJ1-1; v_gene: TRBV9; d_gene: TRBD1; len: 17; abundance: .; CDR3aa: CASSASQGTIGNTEAFF; CDR3nt: TGTGCCAGCAGCGCCTCACAGGGGACAATTGGTAACACTGAAGCTTTCTTT
j_gene: TRBJ2-5; v_gene: TRBV3-1/TRBV3-2; d_gene: .; len: 15; abundance: .; CDR3aa: CASSQESSRQETQYF; CDR3nt: TGTGCCAGCAGCCAAGAAAGCTCTCGCCAAGAGACCCAGTACTTC
j_gene: TRBJ2-3; v_gene: TRBV10-3; d_gene: TRBD2; len: 14; abundance: .; CDR3aa: CAIRRDGGGDTQYF; CDR3nt: TGTGCCATCAGACGGGACGGGGGGGGTGATACGCAGTATTTT
j_gene: TRBJ1-2; v_gene: TRBV3-1/TRBV3-2; d_gene: TRBD1; len: 15; abundance: .; CDR3aa: CASSLRDRGLGGYTF; CDR3nt: TGTGCCAGCAGCCTCCGGGACAGGGGATTGGGTGGCTACACCTTC
j_gene: TRBJ2-3; v_gene: TRBV6-4; d_gene: TRBD2; len: 15; abundance: medium-sized; CDR3aa: CASSEVASGTDTQYF; CDR3nt: TGTGCCAGCAGTGAGGTCGCTAGCGGGACAGATACGCAGTATTTT
j_gene: TRBJ2-2; v_gene: TRBV5-1; d_gene: .; len: 16; abundance: .; CDR3aa: CASSLGLGENTGELFF; CDR3nt: TGCGCCAGCAGCTTGGGTTTAGGGGAGAACACCGGGGAGCTGTTTTTT
j_gene: TRBJ1-6; v_gene: TRBV18; d_gene: .; len: 15; abundance: .; CDR3aa: CASSPGGGGDSPLHF; CDR3nt: TGTGCCAGCTCACCAGGGGGAGGGGGTGATTCACCCCTCCACTTT
j_gene: TRBJ2-3; v_gene: TRBV4-1; d_gene: .; len: 16; abundance: .; CDR3aa: CASSQAGQPSTDTQYF; CDR3nt: TGCGCCAGCAGCCAGGCGGGTCAACCTAGCACAGATACGCAGTATTTT
j_gene: TRBJ1-3; v_gene: TRBV2; d_gene: .; len: 13; abundance: .; CDR3aa: CASRQESGNTIYF; CDR3nt: TGTGCCAGTCGACAGGAGTCTGGAAACACCATATATTTT
j_gene: TRBJ2-2; v_gene: TRBV5-1; d_gene: TRBD2; len: 15; abundance: .; CDR3aa: CASSTTSGNTGELFF; CDR3nt: TGCGCCAGCAGCACGACTAGCGGTAACACCGGGGAGCTGTTTTTT
j_gene: TRBJ1-3; v_gene: TRBV18; d_gene: .; len: 15; abundance: once; CDR3aa: CASSPNSDSGNTIYF; CDR3nt: TGTGCCAGCTCACCAAACAGTGACTCTGGAAACACCATATATTTT
j_gene: TRBJ2-3; v_gene: TRBV7-8; d_gene: TRBD2; len: 16; abundance: .; CDR3aa: CASSISLAGSTDTQYF; CDR3nt: TGTGCCAGCAGCATAAGTTTAGCGGGGAGCACAGATACGCAGTATTTT
j_gene: TRBJ1-4; v_gene: TRBV28; d_gene: .; len: 15; abundance: .; CDR3aa: CASSPGGRRNEKLFF; CDR3nt: TGTGCCAGCAGCCCCGGGGGTAGGAGGAATGAAAAACTGTTTTTT
j_gene: TRBJ2-1; v_gene: TRBV18; d_gene: TRBD2; len: 15; abundance: .; CDR3aa: CASSPLLAGVNEQFF; CDR3nt: TGTGCCAGCTCACCACTACTAGCGGGAGTCAATGAGCAGTTCTTC
j_gene: TRBJ2-7; v_gene: TRBV28; d_gene: .; len: 14; abundance: few; CDR3aa: CASSHRGGSYEQYF; CDR3nt: TGTGCCAGCAGTCACAGGGGGGGGTCCTACGAGCAGTACTTC
j_gene: TRBJ2-7; v_gene: TRBV10-1; d_gene: TRBD2; len: 15; abundance: .; CDR3aa: CASSEQTSGYYEQYF; CDR3nt: TGCGCCAGCAGTGAACAGACTAGCGGCTACTACGAGCAGTACTTC
j_gene: TRBJ2-6; v_gene: TRBV9; d_gene: TRBD2; len: 20; abundance: .; CDR3aa: CASSPLGGSTSPSGANVLTF; CDR3nt: TGTGCCAGCAGCCCTCTGGGGGGGAGCACCTCCCCCTCTGGGGCCAACGTCCTGACTTTC
j_gene: TRBJ1-1; v_gene: TRBV2; d_gene: .; len: 15; abundance: .; CDR3aa: CASSERERRDTEAFF; CDR3nt: TGTGCCAGCAGTGAAAGGGAGAGGCGGGACACTGAAGCTTTCTTT
j_gene: TRBJ2-1; v_gene: TRBV4-3; d_gene: .; len: 17; abundance: .; CDR3aa: CASSPGTGTFSYNEQFF; CDR3nt: TGCGCCAGCAGCCCTGGAACCGGGACATTCTCCTACAATGAGCAGTTCTTC
j_gene: TRBJ2-1; v_gene: TRBV12-3/TRBV12-4; d_gene: TRBD2; len: 13; abundance: .; CDR3aa: CASSTSGRGWQFF; CDR3nt: TGTGCCAGCAGTACCAGCGGGAGAGGTTGGCAGTTCTTC
j_gene: TRBJ2-5; v_gene: TRBV11-2; d_gene: .; len: 14; abundance: .; CDR3aa: CASSLAGISETQYF; CDR3nt: TGTGCCAGCAGCTTAGCCGGGATTTCGGAGACCCAGTACTTC
j_gene: TRBJ2-7; v_gene: TRBV11-2; d_gene: TRBD2; len: 17; abundance: few; CDR3aa: CASSWGLAGGRPHEQYF; CDR3nt: TGTGCCAGCAGCTGGGGACTAGCGGGAGGGCGGCCCCATGAGCAGTACTTC